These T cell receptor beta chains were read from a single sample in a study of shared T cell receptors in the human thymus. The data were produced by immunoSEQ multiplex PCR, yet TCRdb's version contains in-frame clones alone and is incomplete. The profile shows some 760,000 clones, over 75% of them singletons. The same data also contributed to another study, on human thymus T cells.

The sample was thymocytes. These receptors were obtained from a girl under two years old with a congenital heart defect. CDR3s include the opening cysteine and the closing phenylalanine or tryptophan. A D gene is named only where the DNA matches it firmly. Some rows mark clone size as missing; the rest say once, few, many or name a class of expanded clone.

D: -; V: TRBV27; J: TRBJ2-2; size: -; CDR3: CASSRGHTNTGELFF; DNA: TGTGCCAGCAGTAGGGGACACACGAACACCGGGGAGCTGTTTTTT
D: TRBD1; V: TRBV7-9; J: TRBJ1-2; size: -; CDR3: CASSLFGDRRYGYTF; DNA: TGTGCCAGCAGCTTGTTTGGGGACAGACGATATGGCTACACCTTC
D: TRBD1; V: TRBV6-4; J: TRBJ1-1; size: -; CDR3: CASRFRGVTEAFF; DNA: TGTGCCAGCAGGTTCAGGGGGGTGACTGAAGCTTTCTTT
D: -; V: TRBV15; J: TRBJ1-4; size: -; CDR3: CATSPQKGQENEKLFF; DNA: TGTGCCACCAGCCCACAGAAGGGACAAGAGAATGAAAAACTGTTTTTT
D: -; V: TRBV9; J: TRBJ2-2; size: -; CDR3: CASSVNPGNTGELFF; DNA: TGTGCCAGCAGCGTAAATCCGGGGAACACCGGGGAGCTGTTTTTT
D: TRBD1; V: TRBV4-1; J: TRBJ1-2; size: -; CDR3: CASSQAARDRDNYGYTF; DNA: TGCGCCAGCAGCCAAGCGGCCCGGGACAGAGATAACTATGGCTACACCTTC
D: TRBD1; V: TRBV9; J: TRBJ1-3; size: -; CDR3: CASSVEGGDGNTIYF; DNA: TGTGCCAGCAGCGTAGAAGGGGGCGACGGAAACACCATATATTTT
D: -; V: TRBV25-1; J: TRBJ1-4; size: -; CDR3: CASSEQKGFRGEKLFF; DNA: TGTGCCAGCAGTGAACAGAAGGGGTTTCGTGGGGAAAAACTGTTTTTT
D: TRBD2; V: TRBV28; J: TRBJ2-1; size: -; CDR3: CASRPVAGGFWNEQFF; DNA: TGTGCCAGCAGACCAGTAGCGGGGGGGTTTTGGAATGAGCAGTTCTTC
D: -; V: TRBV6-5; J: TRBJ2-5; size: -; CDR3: CASSFLENQETQYF; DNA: TGTGCCAGCAGTTTCCTAGAGAACCAAGAGACCCAGTACTTC
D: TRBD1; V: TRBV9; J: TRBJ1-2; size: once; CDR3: CASSVRDSENYGYTF; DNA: TGTGCCAGCAGCGTTAGGGACAGCGAGAACTATGGCTACACCTTC
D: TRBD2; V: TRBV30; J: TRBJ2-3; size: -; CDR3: CACLRGDQDTQYF; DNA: TGTGCCTGTCTCCGGGGGGATCAAGATACGCAGTATTTT
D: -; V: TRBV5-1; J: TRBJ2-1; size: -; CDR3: CASSYRDSEQFF; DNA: TGCGCCAGCAGCTACAGGGATAGTGAGCAGTTCTTC
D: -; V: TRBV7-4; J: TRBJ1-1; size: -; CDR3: CASSLDKGLQGRTEAFF; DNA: TGTGCCAGCAGCTTAGACAAGGGGTTACAAGGGCGGACTGAAGCTTTCTTT
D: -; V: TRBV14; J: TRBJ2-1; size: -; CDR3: CASSQGLASYNEQFF; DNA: TGTGCCAGCAGCCAAGGACTGGCTTCCTACAATGAGCAGTTCTTC
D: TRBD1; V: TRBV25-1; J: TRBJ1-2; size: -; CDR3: CASSERTGDGYTF; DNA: TGTGCCAGCAGTGAACGGACAGGGGATGGCTACACCTTC
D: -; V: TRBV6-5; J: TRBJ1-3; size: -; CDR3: CASSSGTGNTIYF; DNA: TGTGCCAGCAGTTCAGGGACTGGAAACACCATATATTTT
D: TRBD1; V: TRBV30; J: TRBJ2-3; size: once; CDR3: CAWRRGPGDTQYF; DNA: TGTGCCTGGAGAAGGGGGCCGGGTGATACGCAGTATTTT
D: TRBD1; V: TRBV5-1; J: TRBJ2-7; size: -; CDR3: CASSFRPGTGADPYEQYF; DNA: TGCGCCAGCAGCTTTCGTCCCGGGACAGGGGCTGATCCTTACGAGCAGTACTTC
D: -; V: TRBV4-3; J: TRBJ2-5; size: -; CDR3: CASSLAPRETQYF; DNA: TGCGCCAGCAGCCTGGCACCCCGAGAGACCCAGTACTTC
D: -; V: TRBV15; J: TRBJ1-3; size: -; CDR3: CATSTRQFSGNTIYF; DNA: TGTGCCACCAGCACCAGACAGTTCTCTGGAAACACCATATATTTT
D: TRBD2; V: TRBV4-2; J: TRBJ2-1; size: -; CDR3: CASSQEGWRLAGYNEQFF; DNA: TGTGCCAGCAGCCAAGAGGGATGGAGACTAGCGGGTTACAATGAGCAGTTCTTC